The next 19 T cell receptor beta chains were all read from a single sample in a study of Ad26.COV2.S vaccination and SARS-CoV-2 variants. The repertoire was sequenced with immunoSEQ multiplex PCR; TCRdb's copy has only in-frame clones and lacks some. The sample has 300,000 to 400,000 clones; about 88% are singletons. Stated treatment: some 20 received Ad26.COV2.S at low or high dose, single or two shots; about 5 received placebo; per-sample allocation not given. Collection of the samples took place on day 63 after the first injection of vaccine or placebo. The sample in question was peripheral blood, obtained in a trial of Ad26.COV2.S vaccine versus placebo. These receptors came from a person between 18 and 59 years old who received the Ad26.COV2.S COVID-19 vaccine or a placebo.

The CDR3 DNA follows: TGTGCCAGCAGCCCCCCGACTAGCGGCGCGAACGAGCAGTACTTC. Amino acids: CASSPPTSGANEQYF. The V call is TRBV13, the J call TRBJ2-7; TRBD2 matches 9 bases. There are 15 residues in the CDR3. The germline V gene encodes CDR1 PRHDT and CDR2 FYEKMQ (reference sequence). J was trimmed by 5 bases and V by 5 bases; bases with no gene match: 10.

The chain combines TRBV9 with TRBJ2-7, with 9 bases aligning to TRBD2. Germline CDR1 is SGDLS and CDR2 is YYNGEE. V shed 4 bases, J shed 3 bases, and the junction held 5 bases outside the gene matches. The CDR3 is 14 residues long. CDR3 amino acids: CASSQGLANYEQYF. In DNA, the CDR3 is TGTGCCAGCAGCCAAGGACTAGCGAACTACGAGCAGTACTTC.

The chain joins TRBV24-1 to TRBJ2-1, with D hard to call. Germline CDR1 is KGHDR and CDR2 is SFDVKD. Trimming shortened V by 5 bases and J by 0 bases, and 13 bases separated the two germline ends. The CDR3 is 16 amino acids. CDR3 loop: CATSGPRSNSYNEQFF. The DNA of the CDR3 is TGTGCCACCAGTGGCCCCCGCTCGAACTCCTACAATGAGCAGTTCTTC.

V gene TRBV7-2 combines with J gene TRBJ2-3; 8 nucleotides line up with TRBD1. Germline lookup yields CDR1 SGHTA and CDR2 FQGNSA. Germline trimming cut 6 bases from V and 1 base from J; bases unmatched to any gene: 6. The CDR3 extends over 15 amino acids. The CDR3 is CASSPAGQGTDTQYF. DNA of the CDR3: TGTGCCAGCAGTCCGGCGGGACAGGGCACAGATACGCAGTATTTT.

The V and J genes are TRBV19 and TRBJ2-7; 10 nucleotides align to TRBD2. Germline values: CDR1 LNHDA, CDR2 SQIVND (reference sequence). CDR3 size: 16 residues. J gave up 5 bases and V 6 bases, and 13 bases lay outside the gene matches. CDR3 DNA: TGTGCCAGTAGCTCCTCGGAGGAGCGGGGGGGCCACGAGCAGTACTTC. This sequence encodes CASSSSEERGGHEQYF.

The chain combines TRBV6-5 with TRBJ1-3; 8 bases agree with TRBD1. CDR1 and CDR2 from the germline V gene are MNHEY and SVGAGI. V shed 2 bases, J shed 3 bases, and the junction held 6 bases outside the gene matches. The CDR3 sequence is 16 residues long. CDR3 DNA sequence: TGTGCCAGCAGTTACAGCGGGACAGGAGGTGGAAACACCATATATTTT. Its protein is CASSYSGTGGGNTIYF.

The chain couples TRBV6-1 to TRBJ2-7, with TRBD1 matching 12 bases. The CDR3 loop spans 14 amino acids. The germline gives CDR1 MNHNS, CDR2 SASEGT. The V gene end was trimmed by 6 bases and the J gene end by 6 bases; junction bases not matched to a gene: 6. The CDR3 protein is CASRTGTGGFEQYF. CDR3 DNA sequence: TGTGCCAGCAGAACCGGGACAGGGGGCTTCGAGCAGTACTTC.

The chain joins TRBV7-2 to TRBJ2-7; D is uncertain. The CDR3 sequence is 12 residues long. Germline V gives CDR1 SGHTA, CDR2 FQGNSA. V lost 1 base and J lost 7, with 8 bases in between. CDR3 residues: CASSLELDEQYF. As DNA, the CDR3 is TGTGCCAGCAGCTTAGAGTTAGATGAGCAGTACTTC.

The DNA of the CDR3 is TGTGCCAGCAGTCGCCGCCGGGAGAACACTGAAGCTTTCTTT. Translation: CASSRRRENTEAFF. J is TRBJ1-1 and V is TRBV6-2 or TRBV6-3; D remains ambiguous. The CDR3 runs 14 residues. V was clipped by 5 bases and J by 1 base, with 11 bases between them. Germline lookup yields CDR1 MNHEY and CDR2 SVGEGT.

The chain carries TRBV4-1 and TRBJ2-2; a possible D gene is TRBD1 (6 bases). The CDR3 loop spans 16 amino acids. V shed 6 bases and J shed 0 bases, with 14 bases lying between them. CDR1 is MGHRA, CDR2 YSYEKL, per germline. CDR3 protein: CASSYRTASNTGELFF. In DNA form, the CDR3 reads TGCGCCAGCAGTTACCGGACAGCCTCGAACACCGGGGAGCTGTTTTTT.

Worth noting for this clone: The same CDR3 can be traced to other DNA sequences in this sample. This rearrangement joins TRBV5-1 to TRBJ1-5; no firm D call. V lost 0 bases to trimming and J lost 2 bases, with 6 bases between them. Germline-derived CDR1 and CDR2 are SGHRS and YFSETQ. The CDR3 sequence is 14 residues long. DNA for the CDR3: TGCGCCAGCAGCTTGGGCAGCGGCAATCAGCCCCAGCATTTT. This gives the protein CASSLGSGNQPQHF.

This clone was seen more than once but under ten times. The sample has other DNA sequences that encode this CDR3 too. The chain links TRBV9 to TRBJ1-2, with D unclear. V lost 4 bases and J 5 bases, leaving 12 bases between the germline ends. The CDR3 loop spans 13 amino acids. Looked up from germline, CDR1 is SGDLS and CDR2 is YYNGEE. This chain's CDR3 is CASSPRGSYGYTF. The CDR3 bases are TGTGCCAGCAGCCCCCGGGGTTCTTATGGCTACACCTTC.

The gene calls are TRBV10-3 and TRBJ2-7; 8 bases align to TRBD1. V dropped 3 bases and J dropped 4; count of bases not matched to a gene: 5. This CDR3 has 14 amino acids. Germline assignment: CDR1 ENHRY and CDR2 SYGVKD. The CDR3 region is CAISDWGQAYEQYF. In DNA form, the CDR3 reads TGTGCCATCAGTGACTGGGGACAGGCTTACGAGCAGTACTTC.

This chain joins TRBV2 and TRBJ2-5; D gene unclear. Trimming took 7 bases from V and 1 from J, leaving 13 bases between them. This CDR3 comprises 14 residues. Germline V lookup: CDR1 SNHLY, CDR2 FYNNEI. CDR3 residues: CASIQGRTQETQYF. The CDR3 DNA follows: TGTGCCAGCATCCAAGGAAGAACCCAAGAGACCCAGTACTTC.

The sample holds many counts of this clone. V gene TRBV7-2 combines with J gene TRBJ1-2; D perhaps matches TRBD1 (6 bases). From germline, CDR1 is SGHTA and CDR2 FQGNSA. This CDR3 comprises 16 residues. V lost 1 base to trimming and J lost 4 bases, with 16 bases between them. The DNA of the CDR3 is TGTGCCAGCAGCTTAGGACTCGGGGGGCAAGGCTATGGCTACACCTTC. Translation gives CASSLGLGGQGYGYTF.

This clone has just a few counts. The V gene is TRBV19, the J gene TRBJ1-5, with TRBD1 as a possible D gene (5 bases). The CDR3 is 13 amino acids. The ends were cut back, 3 bases at V and 7 bases at J, with 10 bases in the middle. Germline V lookup: CDR1 LNHDA, CDR2 SQIVND (reference sequence). CDR3 DNA: TGTGCCAGTAGTATCAGGGAGGGGCAGCCCCAGCATTTT. Its protein is CASSIREGQPQHF.

The chain combines TRBV11-2 with TRBJ2-7, with 9 bases fitting TRBD1. The CDR3 runs 14 residues. After removal of 2 bases from V and 3 bases from J, the junction contained 2 bases not matched to a gene. CDR1 SGHAT and CDR2 FQNNGV come from the germline V gene. CDR3 sequence reads: CASSLWDRDYEQYF. CDR3 bases: TGTGCCAGCAGCTTATGGGACAGGGACTACGAGCAGTACTTC.

The J gene is TRBJ2-5, the V gene TRBV6-5, with D maybe TRBD1 (6 bases). V shed 4 bases and J shed 1 base, with 10 bases lying between them. Germline V CDR1 and CDR2: MNHEY, SVGAGI. There are 14 residues in the CDR3. The CDR3 here is CASSFGQPQETQYF. Written as DNA, the CDR3 is TGTGCCAGCAGTTTCGGACAGCCCCAAGAGACCCAGTACTTC.

This clone showed up just a few times. The V and J genes are TRBV6-5 and TRBJ2-3, with D unclear. Trimming left V 4 bases short and J 4 bases short, with 12 bases between. Germline CDR1 reads MNHEY; CDR2 reads SVGAGI. This CDR3 comprises 14 residues. CDR3 DNA sequence: TGTGCCAGCAGTTTGCAGGCTATCGCAGATACGCAGTATTTT. Residues: CASSLQAIADTQYF.